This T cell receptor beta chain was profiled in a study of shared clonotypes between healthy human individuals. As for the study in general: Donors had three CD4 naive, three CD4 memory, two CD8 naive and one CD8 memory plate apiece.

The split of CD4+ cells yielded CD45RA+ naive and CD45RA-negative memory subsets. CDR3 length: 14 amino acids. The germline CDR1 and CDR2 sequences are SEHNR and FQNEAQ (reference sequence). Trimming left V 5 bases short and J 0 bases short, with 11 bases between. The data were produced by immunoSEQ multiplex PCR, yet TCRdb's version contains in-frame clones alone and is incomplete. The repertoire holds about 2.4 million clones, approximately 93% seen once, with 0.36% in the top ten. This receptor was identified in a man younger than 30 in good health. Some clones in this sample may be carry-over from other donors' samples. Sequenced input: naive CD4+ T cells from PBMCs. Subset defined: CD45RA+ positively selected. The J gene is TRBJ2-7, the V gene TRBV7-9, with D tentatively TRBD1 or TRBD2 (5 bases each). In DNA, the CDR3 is TGTGCCAGCAGCGACACGGGACCCTCCTACGAGCAGTACTTC. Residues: CASSDTGPSYEQYF.